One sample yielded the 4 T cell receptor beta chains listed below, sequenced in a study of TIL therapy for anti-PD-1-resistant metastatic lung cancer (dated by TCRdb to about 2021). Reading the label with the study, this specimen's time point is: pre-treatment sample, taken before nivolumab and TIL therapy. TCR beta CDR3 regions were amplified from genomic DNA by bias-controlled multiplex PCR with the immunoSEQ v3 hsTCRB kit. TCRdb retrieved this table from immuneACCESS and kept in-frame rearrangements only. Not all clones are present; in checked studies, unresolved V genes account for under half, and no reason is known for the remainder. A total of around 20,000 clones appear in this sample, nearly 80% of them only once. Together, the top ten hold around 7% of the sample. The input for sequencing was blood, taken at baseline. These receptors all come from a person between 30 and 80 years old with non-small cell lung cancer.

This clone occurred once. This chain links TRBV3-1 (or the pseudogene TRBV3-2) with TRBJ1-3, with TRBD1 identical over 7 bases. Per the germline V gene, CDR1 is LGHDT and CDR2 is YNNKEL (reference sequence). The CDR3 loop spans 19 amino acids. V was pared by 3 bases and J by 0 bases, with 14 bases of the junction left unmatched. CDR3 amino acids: CASSHLGEGALCSGNTIYF. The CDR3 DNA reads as TGTGCCAGCAGCCATCTGGGGGAGGGGGCCCTTTGCTCTGGAAACACCATATATTTT.

CDR3 sequence: CASSSLSSGKNNEQFF. Here the CDR3 DNA reads TGCGCCAGCAGCTCCCTGTCTAGCGGGAAAAACAATGAGCAGTTCTTC. J is TRBJ2-1 and V is TRBV5-1, with 9 bases identical to TRBD2. This CDR3 has 16 amino acids. The V and J ends lost 3 bases and 5 bases, in that order; junction bases with no gene match: 9. Germline assignment: CDR1 SGHRS and CDR2 YFSETQ.

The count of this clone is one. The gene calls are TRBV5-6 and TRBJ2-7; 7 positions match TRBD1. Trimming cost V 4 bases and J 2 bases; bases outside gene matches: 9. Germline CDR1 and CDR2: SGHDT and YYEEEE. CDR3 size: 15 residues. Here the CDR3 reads CASSEWTGPPYEQYF. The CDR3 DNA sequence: TGTGCCAGCAGCGAATGGACAGGTCCTCCCTACGAGCAGTACTTC. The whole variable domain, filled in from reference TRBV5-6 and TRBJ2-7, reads DAGVTQSPTHLIKTRGQQVTLRCSPKSGHDTVSWYQQALGQGPQFIFQYYEEEERQRGNFPDRFSGHQFPNYSSELNVNALLLGDSALYLCASSEWTGPPYEQYFGPGTRLTVT.

CDR3 sequence reads: CASSQAGRAGGELFF. The CDR3 DNA reads as TGCGCCAGCAGCCAAGCGGGCCGGGCTGGCGGGGAGCTGTTTTTT. The chain has TRBV4-3 and TRBJ2-2; D is undetermined. The V end lost 1 base, the J end lost 7 bases, and 13 bases lay between the germline ends. CDR3 length: 15 residues. Per germline, CDR1 LGHNA and CDR2 YSLEER.